One TCR beta chain is described in this entry. The record originates from a study of blood T cell repertoires in COVID-19. As for the study in general: Sites across the United States, Italy and Spain contributed samples from acute and convalescent COVID-19. Sources were T cells, B-cell-depleted T cells, or PBMCs; the material itself was cDNA or gDNA.

Germline V gives CDR1 LNHDA, CDR2 SQIVND (reference sequence). Trimming cost V 3 bases and J 9 bases, with 21 bases left between them. The CDR3 spans 17 residues. Authors' data handling: It was from reference gene primer amplification that nucleated cell counts were estimated. Clones were sequenced by immunoSEQ multiplex PCR, and TCRdb holds only the in-frame ones, with some missing. From that table come the V and J calls and clone size; the DNA was used to work out D and trimming. The table records about 220,000 clones, less than 90% of them present only once. Sequences were obtained from peripheral blood. The sequence derives from a man aged 35 to 55 with active or convalescent COVID-19. The genes are TRBV19 and TRBJ1-6; maybe TRBD1 (5 bases). Here the CDR3 reads CASSILGAGNYGSPLHF. As DNA, the CDR3 is TGTGCCAGTAGTATTCTCGGGGCGGGGAATTATGGTTCACCCCTCCACTTT.